These T cell receptor beta chains were read from a single sample in a study of naive and memory T cell subsets. TCRdb reprocessed the UMI-ligation and nested PCR reads with MiXCR, giving one entry per CDR3 protein. The data show tens of thousands of distinct CDR3 sequences, with approximately 12% seen just once and 22% held by the top ten. The sequencing input was effector memory CD4+ T cells from blood. Receptors were obtained from a human donor in good health. Both conserved end residues are trimmed from each CDR3.

CDR3: ASSNLGLAGATQY
J: TRBJ2-5
V: TRBV27

CDR3: ASSFGLVEQY
J: TRBJ2-7
V: TRBV12-3/TRBV12-4

CDR3: ASSSQVQETQY
J: TRBJ2-5
V: TRBV5-5

CDR3: ASSLEPGIRGQY
J: TRBJ2-7
V: TRBV7-9

CDR3: ASSAGPITGELF
J: TRBJ2-2
V: TRBV6-4

CDR3: ASSSWGGWEQY
J: TRBJ2-7
V: TRBV6-6

CDR3: AWSTGYSNQPQH
J: TRBJ1-5
V: TRBV30

CDR3: ASGLFTGVLF
J: TRBJ1-4
V: TRBV12-5

CDR3: ASRNTGELF
J: TRBJ2-2
V: TRBV6-2/TRBV6-3

CDR3: ASSYRGTNTIY
J: TRBJ1-3
V: TRBV6-2/TRBV6-3

CDR3: ASSFYGATEAF
J: TRBJ1-1
V: TRBV13

CDR3: ASTQGTEAF
J: TRBJ1-1
V: TRBV6-2/TRBV6-3

CDR3: ASSLAGSQYKQETQY
J: TRBJ2-5
V: TRBV7-9

CDR3: ASSQGHTNTEAF
J: TRBJ1-1
V: TRBV3-1

CDR3: ASSQDASRTGNQPQH
J: TRBJ1-5
V: TRBV4-1

CDR3: SARSRAPTGELF
J: TRBJ2-2
V: TRBV20-1

CDR3: ASSPVGGSYT
J: TRBJ1-2
V: TRBV14

CDR3: ASSQDLFLLVPEAF
J: TRBJ1-1
V: TRBV4-1

CDR3: ASSAPRLAGGGEQF
J: TRBJ2-1
V: TRBV5-1

CDR3: ASSYSKGPGYGYT
J: TRBJ1-2
V: TRBV6-5

CDR3: ASSLRREGSGELF
J: TRBJ2-2
V: TRBV7-2

CDR3: ASSPLAVSYNEQF
J: TRBJ2-1
V: TRBV7-2

CDR3: ASSLAAGQLGEQF
J: TRBJ2-1
V: TRBV7-8

CDR3: ASSFGGEETQY
J: TRBJ2-5
V: TRBV5-4

CDR3: SVEGLGRVPTDTQY
J: TRBJ2-3
V: TRBV29-1

CDR3: AISESLVRTLYEQY
J: TRBJ2-7
V: TRBV10-3

CDR3: ASYDSGLAGGPFAGELF
J: TRBJ2-2
V: TRBV6-9

CDR3: ASSSPGSDEKLF
J: TRBJ1-4
V: TRBV28

CDR3: ASSPPQGSYGYT
J: TRBJ1-2
V: TRBV18

CDR3: ASSQYGASGNTIY
J: TRBJ1-3
V: TRBV4-1

CDR3: ASSRGTREYGYT
J: TRBJ1-2
V: TRBV2

CDR3: ASSLGTSGSTRGTDTQY
J: TRBJ2-3
V: TRBV7-9

CDR3: ASSFTSGSVGAGELF
J: TRBJ2-2
V: TRBV27

CDR3: ASGTGDGNTIY
J: TRBJ1-3
V: TRBV6-6

CDR3: ASSPGLAGTGELF
J: TRBJ2-2
V: TRBV12-3/TRBV12-4

CDR3: ASSGQGGSRDEQF
J: TRBJ2-1
V: TRBV2

CDR3: ASSFSRGLGSLDQPQH
J: TRBJ1-5
V: TRBV28

CDR3: DSRLSGGSNQPQH
J: TRBJ1-5
V: TRBV6-1

CDR3: ASTVMHEQF
J: TRBJ2-1
V: TRBV2

CDR3: ASSPGHGGEQY
J: TRBJ2-7
V: TRBV28

CDR3: ASSPGLSGNTIY
J: TRBJ1-3
V: TRBV18

CDR3: ASSQDPQRPQH
J: TRBJ1-5
V: TRBV4-1